The 10 T cell receptor beta chains reported below all come from one sample, sequenced in a study of blood T cell repertoires in COVID-19 (dated by TCRdb to between 2020 and 2021). To prepare the library, the immunoSEQ multiplex PCR assay was applied. TCRdb's version of the immuneACCESS table is confined to in-frame rearrangements and falls short of the full clone set. An unresolved V gene accounts for under half of the shortfall where checked; the remainder is of unknown origin. In this sample the table shows about 60,000 clones, over 70% of which occur a single time. Clones ranked in the top ten supply 10% of the sample. Sequenced material: peripheral blood. The receptors come from a man aged 25 to 45 with COVID-19, enrolled during active disease.

V gene TRBV3-1 (or the pseudogene TRBV3-2) combines with J gene TRBJ2-5; D gene uncertain. This CDR3 contains 13 residues. Trimming took 1 base from V and 5 from J, leaving 8 bases between them. Germline V lookup: CDR1 LGHDT, CDR2 YNNKEL (reference sequence). This CDR3 reads CASSQGHRETQYF. For the CDR3, the DNA is TGTGCCAGCAGCCAAGGACACCGGGAGACCCAGTACTTC.

The chain employs TRBV27 and TRBJ2-5; 7 nucleotides align to TRBD1. The CDR3 totals 14 residues. V shed 3 bases and J 3 bases; nucleotides not matched to a gene: 4. The germline CDR1 and CDR2 sequences are MNHEY and SMNVEV (reference sequence). The DNA of the CDR3 is TGTGCCAGCAGTTTGTTGGGACAGAAAGAGACCCAGTACTTC. It specifies CASSLLGQKETQYF.

The chain uses TRBV19 and TRBJ1-4; D gene unclear. CDR3 length equals 15 residues. Looked up from germline, CDR1 is LNHDA and CDR2 is SQIVND (reference sequence). The V gene lost 7 bases and the J gene lost 0 bases, with 12 bases spanning the gap. The chain's CDR3 is CASTPTFATNEKLFF. The CDR3 DNA is TGTGCCAGTACCCCGACATTTGCAACTAATGAAAAACTGTTTTTT.

The V and J genes are TRBV6-5 and TRBJ2-7; 12 bases map to TRBD1. With V trimmed by 5 bases and J by 10 bases, 12 bases remained unmatched. Germline V lookup: CDR1 MNHEY, CDR2 SVGAGI. This CDR3 spans 15 amino acids. The CDR3 DNA sequence: TGTGCCAGCAGTAAGACACTGGGGACAGGGGGCGGACAGTACTTC. Its translation: CASSKTLGTGGGQYF.

The chain has TRBV5-5 and TRBJ1-5; 10 bases map to TRBD1. From germline, CDR1 is SGHKS and CDR2 YYEKEE (reference sequence). The CDR3 is 15 amino acids. Germline trimming cut 1 base from V and 5 bases from J; bases unmatched to any gene: 3. CDR3 sequence reads: CASSLLGTGDQPQHF. DNA for the CDR3: TGTGCCAGCAGCTTGCTAGGGACAGGGGATCAGCCCCAGCATTTT.

DNA of the CDR3: TGTGCCAGTAGTTCCCGGACAGGAAACACTGAAGCTTTCTTT. This encodes CASSSRTGNTEAFF. The V and J genes are TRBV19 and TRBJ1-1, with 7 bases aligning to TRBD1. The CDR3 spans 14 residues. Germline assignment: CDR1 LNHDA and CDR2 SQIVND (reference sequence). The V segment lost 5 bases and the J segment 2 bases; nucleotides outside the gene matches: 5.

This clone occurred a few times. The chain combines TRBV19 with TRBJ2-3; D call uncertain. The CDR3 extends over 14 amino acids. CDR1 and CDR2 (germline): LNHDA, SQIVND (reference sequence). The V end was cut by 4 bases, the J end by 2 bases, with 10 bases between. In nucleotides, the CDR3 is TGTGCCAGTAGTAGCCAACACCCCACAGATACGCAGTATTTT. Protein sequence: CASSSQHPTDTQYF.

V is TRBV18 and J is TRBJ2-1; TRBD1 matches at 9 bases. Germline values: CDR1 KGHSH, CDR2 LQKENI. V lost 0 bases and J lost 6; bases outside the gene matches: 3. The CDR3 is made up of 15 amino acids. The CDR3 DNA follows: TGTGCCAGCTCACCACCTGGGACAGGGTTCAATGAGCAGTTCTTC. As protein: CASSPPGTGFNEQFF.

The sample holds one count of this clone. The V gene is TRBV15, the J gene TRBJ2-5, with TRBD1 matching 7 bases. V lost 9 bases to trimming and J lost 5 bases; unmatched junction nucleotides: 12. The CDR3 has 14 residues. CDR1 and CDR2 (germline): LNHNV, YYDKDF (reference sequence). The chain's CDR3 is CATWDRDTGETQYF. The CDR3 DNA sequence: TGTGCCACTTGGGACAGAGATACTGGGGAGACCCAGTACTTC. Full variable domain (missing parts from reference TRBV15 and TRBJ2-5): DAMVIQNPRYQVTQFGKPVTLSCSQTLNHNVMYWYQQKSSQAPKLLFHYYDKDFNNEADTPDNFQSRRPNTSFCFLDIRSPGLGDTAMYLCATWDRDTGETQYFGPGTRLLVL.

This clone was counted a few times. The rearrangement links TRBV2 to TRBJ1-4; 7 positions agree with TRBD1. There are 16 residues in the CDR3. The V gene's germline CDR1 is SNHLY and CDR2 FYNNEI. With V trimmed by 2 bases and J by 5 bases, 8 bases remained unmatched. CDR3 coding DNA: TGTGCCAGCAGTGAAACAGGGGACATTGCCAATGAAAAACTGTTTTTT. Translation gives CASSETGDIANEKLFF.